The rows below give T cell receptor beta chains drawn from one sample of a study of shared clonotypes between healthy human individuals. Repertoires were generated with immunoSEQ multiplex PCR, while TCRdb's copy carries only in-frame clones and drops some. The data contain about 100,000 clones, around 68% of them singletons. Source material: memory CD8+ T cells sorted from blood. The receptors come from a woman aged 30 to 39 in good health. Each CDR3 is given without its conserved first and last residue. D genes are given only for firm matches. A clone size is listed for some rows: how often the clone was seen (once, few, many), or a class if it is expanded.

cdr3_length clone_size v_call d_call cdr3_aa
14 - TRBV30 TRBD1 AWSVHGTGHPYGYT
11 - TRBV7-8 - ASSLSVHNEQF
13 few TRBV27 TRBD2 ASRGLADSLPEQF
15 - TRBV27 - ASSFSPPGALGEKLF
15 - TRBV10-3 - AISERKGLSNTGELF
13 - TRBV2 TRBD1 ASSEEQGPPYGYT
11 - TRBV6-5 - ASSYLGLGPQH
13 - TRBV2 TRBD2 ASSEYQREGYEQY
13 - TRBV4-1 - ASSQDHESGNTIY
14 - TRBV19 TRBD1 ASSIRWDRKNEKLF
11 - TRBV21-1 - ASSIKGIQPQH
12 - TRBV5-4 - ASSPHISTDTQY
9 - TRBV30 - AWSVLGGYT
13 once TRBV4-2 TRBD2 ASRHTSGSYNEQF
15 - TRBV10-2 TRBD1 ASSELVRGRKSYGYT
13 - TRBV19 - ASSRTYPVLYEQY
14 - TRBV19 - ASSIRRASVASEQY
13 - TRBV4-2 - ASSQTRGLVETQY
13 - TRBV5-6 - ASSLGSGFGYEQY
13 - TRBV11-2 TRBD2 ASSLGTSGLNEQY
10 - TRBV6-1 - ASLGGIYEQY
14 once TRBV5-6 TRBD1 ASSFSVTGSGNTIY
15 - TRBV4-1 - ASSLQRWRGGNQPQH
13 few TRBV2 TRBD1 ASSAGQTSYNEQF
10 - TRBV7-9 - ASSLGVYEQF
12 - TRBV6-5 - ASKHLRGDQPQH
10 - TRBV5-5 - ASSLGEGGYT
13 - TRBV7-9 TRBD1 ASRDTGAPNEKLF
13 - TRBV6-1 - ASSEGRGGNTEAF
13 - TRBV25-1 TRBD1 ASSDGDRVGNEQF
13 - TRBV9 TRBD2 ASDTVGLAGYEQF
13 - TRBV6-6 - ASSYSRPGGHEQF
16 - TRBV30 - AWRASTSLLAGANVLT
14 - TRBV16 - ASSPPRGRNTGELF
12 - TRBV27 TRBD2 ASRRLADPYEQY
15 - TRBV10-2 TRBD2 ASSELLAGVVTGELF
11 once TRBV18 - ASSPSESYEQY
15 - TRBV2 TRBD1 ASSYLDRARGDTEAF
12 - TRBV2 - ASSNNTSNQPQH
12 - TRBV5-4 TRBD2 ASSLQREGYEQY
12 - TRBV6-1 TRBD1 ASSGRGGHHEQY
13 - TRBV27 - ASSLSIGGRNEQY
13 - TRBV4-1 - ASSRILAGRETQY
10 - TRBV28 - ASSPVGFEQY
12 - TRBV29-1 TRBD2 SAGLAGGLDEQF
15 - TRBV28 - ASSLNTHREGTDTQY
12 few TRBV5-1 TRBD2 ASASGTSGLEQY